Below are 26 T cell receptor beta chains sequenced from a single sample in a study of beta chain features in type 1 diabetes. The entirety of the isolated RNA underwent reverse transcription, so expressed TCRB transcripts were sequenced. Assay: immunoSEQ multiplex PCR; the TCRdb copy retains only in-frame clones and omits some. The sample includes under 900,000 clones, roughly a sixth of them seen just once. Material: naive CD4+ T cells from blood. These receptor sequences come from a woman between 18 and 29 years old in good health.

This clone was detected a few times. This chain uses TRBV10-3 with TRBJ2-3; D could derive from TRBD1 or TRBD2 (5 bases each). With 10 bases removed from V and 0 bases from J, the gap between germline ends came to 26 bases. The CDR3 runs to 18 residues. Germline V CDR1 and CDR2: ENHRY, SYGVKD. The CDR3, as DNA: TGTGCCACCCACGCCAGGACCGTCCGGGGCCCTAGCACAGATACGCAGTATTTT. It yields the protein CATHARTVRGPSTDTQYF.

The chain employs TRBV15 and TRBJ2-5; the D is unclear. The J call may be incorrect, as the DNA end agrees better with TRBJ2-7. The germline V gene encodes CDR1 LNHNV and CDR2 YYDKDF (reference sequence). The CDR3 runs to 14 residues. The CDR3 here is CATSRDTSSYEQYF. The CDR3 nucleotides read TGTGCCACCAGCAGAGACACGAGCTCCTACGAGCAGTACTTC.

The CDR3: CASRNTDTQYF. CDR3 in DNA: TGTGCCAGCAGGAACACAGATACGCAGTATTTT. This rearrangement joins TRBV2 to TRBJ2-3; D is uncertain. This CDR3 has 11 amino acids. The V end was cut by 6 bases, the J end by 2 bases, with 3 bases between. Germline assignment: CDR1 SNHLY and CDR2 FYNNEI.

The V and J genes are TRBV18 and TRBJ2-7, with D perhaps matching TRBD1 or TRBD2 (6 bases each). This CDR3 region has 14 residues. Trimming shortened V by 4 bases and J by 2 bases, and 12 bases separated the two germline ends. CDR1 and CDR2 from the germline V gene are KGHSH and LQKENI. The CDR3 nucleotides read TGTGCCAGCTCACTGCGCGGGACACCCTACGAGCAGTACTTC. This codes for CASSLRGTPYEQYF. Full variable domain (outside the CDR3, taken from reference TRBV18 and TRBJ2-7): NAGVMQNPRHLVRRRGQEARLRCSPMKGHSHVYWYRQLPEEGLKFMVYLQKENIIDESGMPKERFSAEFPKEGPSILRIQQVVRGDSAAYFCASSLRGTPYEQYFGPGTRLTVT.

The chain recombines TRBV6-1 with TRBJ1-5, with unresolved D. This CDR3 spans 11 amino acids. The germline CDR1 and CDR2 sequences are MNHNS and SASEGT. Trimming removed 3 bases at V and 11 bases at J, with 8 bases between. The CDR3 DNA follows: TGTGCCAGCAGTGATAGACTAGCCCAGCATTTT. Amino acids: CASSDRLAQHF.

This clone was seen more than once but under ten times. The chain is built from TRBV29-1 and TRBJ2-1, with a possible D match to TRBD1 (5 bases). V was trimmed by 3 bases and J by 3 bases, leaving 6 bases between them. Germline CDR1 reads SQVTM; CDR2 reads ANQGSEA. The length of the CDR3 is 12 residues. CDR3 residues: CSVDRVYNEQFF. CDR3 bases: TGCAGCGTTGACAGGGTCTACAATGAGCAGTTCTTC.

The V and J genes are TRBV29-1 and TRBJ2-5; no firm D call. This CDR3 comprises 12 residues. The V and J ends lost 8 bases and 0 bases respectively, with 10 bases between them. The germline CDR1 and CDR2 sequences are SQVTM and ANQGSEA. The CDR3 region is CSTPDYQETQYF. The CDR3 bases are TGCAGCACCCCTGACTACCAAGAGACCCAGTACTTC.

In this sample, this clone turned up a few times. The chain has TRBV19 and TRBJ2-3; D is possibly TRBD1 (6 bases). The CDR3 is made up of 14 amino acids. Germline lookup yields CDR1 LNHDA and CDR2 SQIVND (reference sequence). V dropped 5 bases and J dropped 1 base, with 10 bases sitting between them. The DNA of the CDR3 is TGTGCCAGTAGTCGGGGACAAGGCACAGATACGCAGTATTTT. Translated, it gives CASSRGQGTDTQYF. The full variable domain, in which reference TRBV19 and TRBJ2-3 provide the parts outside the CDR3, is DGGITQSPKYLFRKEGQNVTLSCEQNLNHDAMYWYRQDPGQGLRLIYYSQIVNDFQKGDIAEGYSVSREKKESFPLTVTSAQKNPTAFYLCASSRGQGTDTQYFGPGTRLTVL.

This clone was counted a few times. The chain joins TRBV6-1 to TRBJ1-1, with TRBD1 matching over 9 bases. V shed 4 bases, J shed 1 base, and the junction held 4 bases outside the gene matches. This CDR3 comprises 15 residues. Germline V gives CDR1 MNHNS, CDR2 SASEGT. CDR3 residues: CASSVVGQGNTEAFF. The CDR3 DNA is TGTGCCAGCAGTGTTGTGGGACAGGGGAACACTGAAGCTTTCTTT.

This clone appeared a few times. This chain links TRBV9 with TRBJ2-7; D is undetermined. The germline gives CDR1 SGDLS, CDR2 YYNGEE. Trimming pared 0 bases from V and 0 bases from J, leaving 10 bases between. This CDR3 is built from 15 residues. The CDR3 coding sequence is TGTGCCAGCAGCGTAGGGCCCATGGGCTCCTACGAGCAGTACTTC. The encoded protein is CASSVGPMGSYEQYF.

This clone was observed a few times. The CDR3 reads CASSLWAGTLSGANVLTF. DNA for the CDR3: TGTGCCAGCAGTTTATGGGCGGGCACGCTCTCTGGGGCCAACGTCCTGACTTTC. This chain joins TRBV28 and TRBJ2-6, with D tentatively TRBD2 (5 bases). The CDR3 is 18 residues long. V lost 0 bases, J lost 0 bases, and 12 bases lay in between. Germline V lookup: CDR1 MDHEN, CDR2 SYDVKM.

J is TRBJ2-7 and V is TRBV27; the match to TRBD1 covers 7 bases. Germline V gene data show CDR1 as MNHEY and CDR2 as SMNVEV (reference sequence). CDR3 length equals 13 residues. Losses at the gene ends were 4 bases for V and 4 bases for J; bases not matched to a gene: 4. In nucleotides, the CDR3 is TGTGCCAGCAGTTATACGGACAGGTACGAGCAGTACTTC. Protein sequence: CASSYTDRYEQYF.

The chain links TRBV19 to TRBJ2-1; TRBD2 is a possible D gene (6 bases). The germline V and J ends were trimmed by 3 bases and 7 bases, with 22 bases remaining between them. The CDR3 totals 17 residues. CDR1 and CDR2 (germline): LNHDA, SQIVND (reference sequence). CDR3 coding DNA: TGTGCCAGTAGTATTCGAAAAGGCGGCACAGGAGGGAATGAGCAGTTCTTC. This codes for CASSIRKGGTGGNEQFF.

Here the CDR3 DNA reads TGTGCCAGCAGCCGGGACTTTGACAATGAGCAGTTCTTC. This gives the protein CASSRDFDNEQFF. The gene calls are TRBV7-3 and TRBJ2-1, with D possibly TRBD2 on 6 matching bases. Germline V gives CDR1 SGHTA, CDR2 FQGTGA. The CDR3 spans 13 residues. Between the trimmed V and J ends, which lost 5 bases and 5 bases, there was a span of 10 bases.

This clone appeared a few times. CDR3 region: CASSYYRNRDIQYF. The CDR3 DNA reads as TGTGCCAGCAGTTACTATAGGAACAGGGACATTCAGTACTTC. This chain joins TRBV6-5 and TRBJ2-4, with D perhaps TRBD1 (6 bases). The CDR3 spans 14 residues. V shed 1 base and J shed 8 bases, with 12 bases lying between them. The germline V gene encodes CDR1 MNHEY and CDR2 SVGAGI.

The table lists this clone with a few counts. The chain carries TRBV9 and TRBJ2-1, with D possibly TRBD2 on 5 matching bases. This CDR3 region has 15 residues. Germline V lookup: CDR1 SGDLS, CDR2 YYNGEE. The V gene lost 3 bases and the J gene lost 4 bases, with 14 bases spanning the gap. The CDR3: CASSGTGSGYNEQFF. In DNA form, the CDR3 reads TGTGCCAGCAGCGGTACTGGCTCGGGATACAATGAGCAGTTCTTC.

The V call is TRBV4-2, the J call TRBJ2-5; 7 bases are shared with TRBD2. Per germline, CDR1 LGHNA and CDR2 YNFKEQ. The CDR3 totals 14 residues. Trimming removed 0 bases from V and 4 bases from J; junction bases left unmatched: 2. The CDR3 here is CASSQDAGVETQYF. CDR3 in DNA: TGTGCCAGCAGCCAAGATGCGGGAGTAGAGACCCAGTACTTC.

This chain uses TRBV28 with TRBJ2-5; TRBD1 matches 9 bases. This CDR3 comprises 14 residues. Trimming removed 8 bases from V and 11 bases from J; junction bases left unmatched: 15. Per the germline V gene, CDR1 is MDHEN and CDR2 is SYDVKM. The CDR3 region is CASLSGTGRTEQYF. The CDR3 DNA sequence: TGTGCCAGCTTGTCCGGGACAGGGAGAACGGAGCAGTACTTC.

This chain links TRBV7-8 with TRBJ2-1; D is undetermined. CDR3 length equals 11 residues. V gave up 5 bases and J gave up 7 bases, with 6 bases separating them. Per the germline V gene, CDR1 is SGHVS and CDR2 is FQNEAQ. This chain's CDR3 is CASSPFNEQFF. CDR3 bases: TGTGCCAGCAGCCCATTTAATGAGCAGTTCTTC.

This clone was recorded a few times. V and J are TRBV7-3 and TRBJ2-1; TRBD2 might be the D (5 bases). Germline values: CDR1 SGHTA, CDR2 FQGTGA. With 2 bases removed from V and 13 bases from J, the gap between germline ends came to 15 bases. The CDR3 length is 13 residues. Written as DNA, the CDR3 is TGTGCCAGCAGCTTAGATCCGCGGGCCCCCCAGTTCTTC. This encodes CASSLDPRAPQFF.

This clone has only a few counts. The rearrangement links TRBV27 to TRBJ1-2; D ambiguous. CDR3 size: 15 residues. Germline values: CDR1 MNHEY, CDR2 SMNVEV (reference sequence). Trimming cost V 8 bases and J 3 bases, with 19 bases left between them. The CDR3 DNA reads TGTGCCAGCGCTCCCCGGGAGCTACACGACTATGGCTACACCTTC. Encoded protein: CASAPRELHDYGYTF.

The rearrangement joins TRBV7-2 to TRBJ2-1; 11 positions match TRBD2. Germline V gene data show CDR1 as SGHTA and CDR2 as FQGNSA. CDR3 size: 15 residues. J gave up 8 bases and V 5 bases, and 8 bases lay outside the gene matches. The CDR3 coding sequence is TGTGCCAGCAGCAGATTAGCGGGAGGGCGCGATGAGCAGTTCTTC. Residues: CASSRLAGGRDEQFF.

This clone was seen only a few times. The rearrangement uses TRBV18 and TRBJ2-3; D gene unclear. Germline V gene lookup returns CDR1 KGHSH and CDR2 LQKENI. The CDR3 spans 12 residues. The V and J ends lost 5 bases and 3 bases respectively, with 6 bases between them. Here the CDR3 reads CASSGQTDTQYF. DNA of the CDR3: TGTGCCAGCTCAGGCCAAACAGATACGCAGTATTTT.

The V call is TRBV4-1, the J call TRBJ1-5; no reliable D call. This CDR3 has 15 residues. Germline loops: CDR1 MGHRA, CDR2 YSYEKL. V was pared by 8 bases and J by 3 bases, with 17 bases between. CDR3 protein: CASARGSGFNQPQHF. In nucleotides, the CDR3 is TGCGCCAGCGCCCGGGGTAGCGGCTTCAATCAGCCCCAGCATTTT.

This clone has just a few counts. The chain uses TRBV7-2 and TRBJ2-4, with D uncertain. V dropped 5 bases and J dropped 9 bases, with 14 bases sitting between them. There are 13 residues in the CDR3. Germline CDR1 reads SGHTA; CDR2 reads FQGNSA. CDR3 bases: TGTGCCAGCAGCCCTCAGGAAGTGGCCATTCAGTACTTC. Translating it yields CASSPQEVAIQYF.

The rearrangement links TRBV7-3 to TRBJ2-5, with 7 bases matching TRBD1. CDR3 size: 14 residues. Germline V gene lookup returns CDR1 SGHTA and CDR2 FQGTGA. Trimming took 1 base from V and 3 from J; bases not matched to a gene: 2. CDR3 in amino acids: CASSLMGTEETQYF. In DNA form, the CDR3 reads TGTGCCAGCAGCTTAATGGGGACAGAAGAGACCCAGTACTTC.